This entry describes one T cell receptor beta chain. Its antigen is currently unknown. The data were obtained in a study of cytomegalovirus exposure and HLA in healthy donors. Study-wide context: Earlier work reported 95 million to 130 million unique TCR beta sequences from 180 million or so T cells. For the 300 to 450 genotyped donors, more than 80% fell within the Caucasian-associated ancestry cluster. Whole-study results and caveats: The classifier was said to identify cytomegalovirus status with high specificity and sensitivity.

V lost 0 bases and J 4 bases, leaving 13 bases between the germline ends. The length of the CDR3 is 16 residues. Per germline, CDR1 MGHRA and CDR2 YSYEKL. The donors were healthy bone marrow donors. 60 Vbeta and 13 Jbeta primers were used in PCR. This table comes from immunoSEQ multiplex PCR, and its TCRdb copy is limited to in-frame clones, with some not included. The sample lists under 120,000 clones, about 74% occurring once. The source material was PBMCs. The chain uses TRBV4-1 and TRBJ1-5; tentative D call: TRBD1 (5 bases). This clonotype originated in a female donor in good health and CMV-seropositive. The CDR3 sequence: CASSQDRDRINQPQHF. The DNA for the CDR3 is TGCGCCAGCAGCCAAGATCGAGACAGAATAAATCAGCCCCAGCATTTT.